Sequencing of this T cell receptor (beta chain) was carried out in a study of shared clonotypes between healthy human individuals. CD45RO-negative, CCR7-selected cells formed the naive CD8 fraction, which excluded terminally differentiated effector memory CD45RA+ cells. The study drew its donors from healthy HIV-negative adults without recent acute infections or vaccinations. CDR1 and CDR2 (germline): MGHRA, YSYEKL. The V end lost 0 bases, the J end lost 0 bases, and 9 bases lay between the germline ends. The CDR3 has 16 residues. On this clone itself: Its antigen remains unknown.

Generated by immunoSEQ multiplex PCR, the TCRdb table keeps only in-frame clones and is missing some. The repertoire includes hundreds of thousands of clones, 95% to 97% of them detected once, and roughly 0.12% sits in the top ten. Broader study findings: Several donors held about 5% of naive CD4 clonotypes in common. Compared with clonotypes that all four donors shared, non-shared clonotypes had lower generation probabilities.

This TCR was sampled from a woman under 40 in good health. This rearrangement joins TRBV4-1 to TRBJ1-3; D gene ambiguous. Material: naive CD8+ T cells sorted from blood. The CDR3 DNA sequence: TGCGCCAGCAGCCAAGAGAACAGACCCTCTGGAAACACCATATATTTT. Amino acid sequence: CASSQENRPSGNTIYF.